The 8 T cell receptor beta chains below come from one sample, sequenced in a study of cytomegalovirus exposure and HLA in healthy donors. 13 Jbeta primers and 60 Vbeta primers were used for the PCR. This table comes from immunoSEQ multiplex PCR, and its TCRdb copy is limited to in-frame clones, with some not included. Of about 150,000 clones listed, under 85% are singletons. The sequenced sample was PBMCs. These receptors were obtained from a man aged 18-30 years in good health and CMV-seronegative.

This chain links TRBV30 with TRBJ1-1; D might be TRBD1 (5 bases). Germline assignment: CDR1 GTSNPN and CDR2 SVGIG (reference sequence). The CDR3 contains 13 residues. With 2 bases removed from V and 1 base from J, the gap between germline ends came to 8 bases. The CDR3 reads CAWSLDRNTEAFF. In nucleotides, the CDR3 is TGTGCCTGGAGTCTAGACAGGAACACTGAAGCTTTCTTT.

This sequence joins TRBV7-9 and TRBJ2-1; the D gene is possibly TRBD1 (5 bases). V was cut by 4 bases and J by 12 bases, with 13 bases left in between. CDR1 SEHNR and CDR2 FQNEAQ come from the germline V gene (reference sequence). The CDR3 totals 12 residues. CDR3 nucleotides: TGTGCCAGCAGCTCCCCAGGGATCGCGCAGTTCTTC. Encoded protein: CASSSPGIAQFF. The full variable domain, completed using reference TRBV7-9 and TRBJ2-1, is DTGVSQNPRHKITKRGQNVTFRCDPISEHNRLYWYRQTLGQGPEFLTYFQNEAQLEKSRLLSDRFSAERPKGSFSTLEIQRTEQGDSAMYLCASSSPGIAQFFGPGTRLTVL.

The chain links TRBV7-6 to TRBJ2-7, with D possibly matching TRBD1 (6 bases). Germline lookup yields CDR1 SGHVS and CDR2 FNYEAQ. V was cut by 5 bases and J by 6 bases, with 11 bases left in between. The CDR3 consists of 12 residues. The CDR3 loop reads CASSLGATEQYF. For the CDR3, the DNA is TGTGCCAGCAGCCTGGGGGCCACCGAGCAGTACTTC. The full variable domain, in which reference TRBV7-6 and TRBJ2-7 provide the parts outside the CDR3, is GAGVSQSPRYKVTKRGQDVALRCDPISGHVSLYWYRQALGQGPEFLTYFNYEAQQDKSGLPNDRFSAERPEGSISTLTIQRTEQRDSAMYRCASSLGATEQYFGPGTRLTVT.

The chain is built from TRBV2 and TRBJ1-1, with D tentatively TRBD1 (5 bases). V lost 2 bases and J lost 7, with 11 bases in between. The CDR3 loop spans 13 amino acids. Germline CDR1 is SNHLY and CDR2 is FYNNEI. As DNA, the CDR3 is TGTGCCAGCAGTGAACCGGGACTAAATGAAGCTTTCTTT. This gives the protein CASSEPGLNEAFF.

By its share, this clone is large. The sample has other DNA sequences that encode this CDR3 too. This chain connects TRBV6-4 to TRBJ2-3; a weak D match, TRBD2 (6 bases). Germline V gene lookup returns CDR1 MRHNA and CDR2 SNTAGT. The CDR3 runs to 14 residues. V was trimmed by 4 bases and J by 1 base, leaving 9 bases between them. In nucleotides, the CDR3 is TGTGCCAGCAGTGCATCGGGGGGCACAGATACGCAGTATTTT. Residues: CASSASGGTDTQYF.

The gene calls are TRBV28 and TRBJ1-2; 8 positions agree with TRBD1. Per germline, CDR1 MDHEN and CDR2 SYDVKM. The CDR3 is 13 amino acids. Trimming took 7 bases from V and 4 from J; bases not matched to a gene: 5. CDR3 amino acids: CASKPGGTYGYTF. The CDR3 DNA is TGTGCCAGCAAACCAGGGGGCACCTATGGCTACACCTTC.

This clone showed up just once. The genes are TRBV6-6 and TRBJ2-7; possibly TRBD2 for D (5 bases). The germline CDR1 and CDR2 sequences are MNHNY and SVGAGI (reference sequence). Trimming removed 4 bases from V and 3 bases from J, with 10 bases in between. There are 13 residues in the CDR3. In DNA form, the CDR3 reads TGTGCCAGCAGTTTAGCGCGGAACTACGAGCAGTACTTC. The encoded protein is CASSLARNYEQYF.

Here the CDR3 reads CASSPSNEGAAINYGYTF. The CDR3 DNA follows: TGTGCCAGCTCACCATCAAATGAGGGGGCGGCAATCAACTATGGCTACACCTTC. The chain carries TRBV18 and TRBJ1-2; 7 positions agree with TRBD1. V trimming: 2 bases; J trimming: 2 bases; junction bases outside the gene matches: 14. Germline CDR1 is KGHSH and CDR2 is LQKENI. CDR3 length equals 18 residues.